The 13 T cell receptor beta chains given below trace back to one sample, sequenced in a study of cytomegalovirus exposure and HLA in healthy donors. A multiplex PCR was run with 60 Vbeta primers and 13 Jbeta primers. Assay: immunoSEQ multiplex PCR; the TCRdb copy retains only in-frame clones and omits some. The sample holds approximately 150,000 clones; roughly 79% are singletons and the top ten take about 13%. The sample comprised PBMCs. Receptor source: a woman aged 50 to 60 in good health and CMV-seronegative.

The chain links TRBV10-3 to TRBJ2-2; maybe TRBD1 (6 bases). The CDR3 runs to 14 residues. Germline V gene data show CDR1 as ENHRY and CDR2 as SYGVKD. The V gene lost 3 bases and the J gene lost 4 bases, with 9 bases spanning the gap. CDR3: CAISESTGTGELFF. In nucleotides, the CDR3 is TGTGCCATCAGTGAATCGACAGGCACCGGGGAGCTGTTTTTT.

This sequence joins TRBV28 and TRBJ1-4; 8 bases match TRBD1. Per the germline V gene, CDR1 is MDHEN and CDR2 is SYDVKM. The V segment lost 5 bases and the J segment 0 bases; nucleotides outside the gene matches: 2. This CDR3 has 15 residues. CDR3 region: CASSGTGATNEKLFF. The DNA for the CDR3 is TGTGCCAGCAGTGGGACAGGCGCAACTAATGAAAAACTGTTTTTT.

Here the CDR3 DNA reads TGTGCCAGCAGTTTGGAGACAGGGAGCTCCTACGAGCAGTACTTC. The encoded protein is CASSLETGSSYEQYF. The gene calls are TRBV27 and TRBJ2-7; 7 nucleotides line up with TRBD1. CDR3 length: 15 amino acids. Germline V lookup: CDR1 MNHEY, CDR2 SMNVEV (reference sequence). Unmatched junction bases numbered 5, after V lost 3 bases and J lost 0 bases.

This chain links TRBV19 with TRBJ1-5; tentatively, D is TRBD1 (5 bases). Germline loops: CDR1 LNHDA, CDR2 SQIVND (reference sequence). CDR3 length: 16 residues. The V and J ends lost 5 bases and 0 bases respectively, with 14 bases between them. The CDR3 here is CASSLGGILSNQPQHF. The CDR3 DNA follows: TGTGCCAGTAGTCTGGGGGGGATCCTTAGCAATCAGCCCCAGCATTTT. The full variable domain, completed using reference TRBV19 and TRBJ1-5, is DGGITQSPKYLFRKEGQNVTLSCEQNLNHDAMYWYRQDPGQGLRLIYYSQIVNDFQKGDIAEGYSVSREKKESFPLTVTSAQKNPTAFYLCASSLGGILSNQPQHFGDGTRLSIL.

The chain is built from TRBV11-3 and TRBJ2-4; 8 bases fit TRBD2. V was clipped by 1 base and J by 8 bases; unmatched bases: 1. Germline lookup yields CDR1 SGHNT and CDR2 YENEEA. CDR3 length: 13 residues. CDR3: CASSLVSGDIQYF. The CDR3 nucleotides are TGTGCCAGCAGCTTAGTTAGCGGGGACATTCAGTACTTC. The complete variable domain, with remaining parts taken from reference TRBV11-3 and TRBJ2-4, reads EAGVVQSPRYKIIEKKQPVAFWCNPISGHNTLYWYLQNLGQGPELLIRYENEEAVDDSQLPKDRFSAERLKGVDSTLKIQPAELGDSAVYLCASSLVSGDIQYFGAGTRLSVL.

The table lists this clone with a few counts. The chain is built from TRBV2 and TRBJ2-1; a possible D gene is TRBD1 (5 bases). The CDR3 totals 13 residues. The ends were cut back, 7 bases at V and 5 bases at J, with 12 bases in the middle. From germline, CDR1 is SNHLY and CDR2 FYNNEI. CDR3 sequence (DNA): TGTGCCAGCACCGGACCGGACAACAATGAGCAGTTCTTC. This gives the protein CASTGPDNNEQFF.

The CDR3 DNA follows: TGTGCCAGCAGGACCCCAGGGGACTATGGCTACACCTTC. This sequence encodes CASRTPGDYGYTF. The chain uses TRBV6-5 and TRBJ1-2; TRBD1 is a possible D gene (6 bases). The CDR3 has 13 amino acids. Trimming took 6 bases from V and 3 from J, leaving 11 bases between them. Germline values: CDR1 MNHEY, CDR2 SVGAGI.

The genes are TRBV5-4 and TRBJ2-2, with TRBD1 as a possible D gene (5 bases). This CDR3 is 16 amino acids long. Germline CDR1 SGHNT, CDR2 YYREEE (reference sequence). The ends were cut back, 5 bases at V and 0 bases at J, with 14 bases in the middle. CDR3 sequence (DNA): TGTGCCAGCAGGATACGACAGATCGCGAACACCGGGGAGCTGTTTTTT. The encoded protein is CASRIRQIANTGELFF.

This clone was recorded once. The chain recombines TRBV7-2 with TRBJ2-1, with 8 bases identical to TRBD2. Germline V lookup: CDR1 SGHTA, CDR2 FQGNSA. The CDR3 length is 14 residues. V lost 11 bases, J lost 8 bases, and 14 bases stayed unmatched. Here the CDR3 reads CAGGGRGAVHEQFF. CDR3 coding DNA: TGTGCCGGCGGAGGGCGGGGGGCCGTCCATGAGCAGTTCTTC. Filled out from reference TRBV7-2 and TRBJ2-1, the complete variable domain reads GAGVSQSPSNKVTEKGKDVELRCDPISGHTALYWYRQSLGQGLEFLIYFQGNSAPDKSGLPSDRFSAERTGGSVSTLTIQRTQQEDSAVYLCAGGGRGAVHEQFFGPGTRLTVL.

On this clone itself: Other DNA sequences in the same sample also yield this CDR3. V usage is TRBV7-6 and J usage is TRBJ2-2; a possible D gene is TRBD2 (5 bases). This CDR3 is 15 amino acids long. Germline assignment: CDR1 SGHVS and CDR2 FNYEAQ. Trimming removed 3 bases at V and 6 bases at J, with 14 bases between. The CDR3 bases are TGTGCCAGCAGCTTCCTAGCCCTCGGGGCCGGGGAGCTGTTTTTT. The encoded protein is CASSFLALGAGELFF.

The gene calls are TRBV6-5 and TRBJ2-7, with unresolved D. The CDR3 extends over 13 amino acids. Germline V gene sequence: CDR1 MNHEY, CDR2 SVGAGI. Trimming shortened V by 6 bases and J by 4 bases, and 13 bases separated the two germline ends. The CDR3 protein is CASRSTTSYEQYF. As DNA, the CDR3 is TGTGCCAGCAGGTCCACTACCTCTTACGAGCAGTACTTC.

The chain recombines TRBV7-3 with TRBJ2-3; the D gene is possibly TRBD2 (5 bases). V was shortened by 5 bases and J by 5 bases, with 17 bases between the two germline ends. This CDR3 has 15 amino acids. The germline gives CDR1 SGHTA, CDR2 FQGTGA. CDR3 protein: CASSPNRGSGDTQYF. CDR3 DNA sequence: TGTGCCAGCAGCCCGAATAGAGGGTCAGGAGATACGCAGTATTTT.

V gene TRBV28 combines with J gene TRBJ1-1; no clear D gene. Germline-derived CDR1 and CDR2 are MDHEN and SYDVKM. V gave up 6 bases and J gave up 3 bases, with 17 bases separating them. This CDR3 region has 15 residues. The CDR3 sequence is CASRASWGGYTEAFF. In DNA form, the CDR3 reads TGTGCCAGCAGAGCCAGCTGGGGAGGATACACTGAAGCTTTCTTT.